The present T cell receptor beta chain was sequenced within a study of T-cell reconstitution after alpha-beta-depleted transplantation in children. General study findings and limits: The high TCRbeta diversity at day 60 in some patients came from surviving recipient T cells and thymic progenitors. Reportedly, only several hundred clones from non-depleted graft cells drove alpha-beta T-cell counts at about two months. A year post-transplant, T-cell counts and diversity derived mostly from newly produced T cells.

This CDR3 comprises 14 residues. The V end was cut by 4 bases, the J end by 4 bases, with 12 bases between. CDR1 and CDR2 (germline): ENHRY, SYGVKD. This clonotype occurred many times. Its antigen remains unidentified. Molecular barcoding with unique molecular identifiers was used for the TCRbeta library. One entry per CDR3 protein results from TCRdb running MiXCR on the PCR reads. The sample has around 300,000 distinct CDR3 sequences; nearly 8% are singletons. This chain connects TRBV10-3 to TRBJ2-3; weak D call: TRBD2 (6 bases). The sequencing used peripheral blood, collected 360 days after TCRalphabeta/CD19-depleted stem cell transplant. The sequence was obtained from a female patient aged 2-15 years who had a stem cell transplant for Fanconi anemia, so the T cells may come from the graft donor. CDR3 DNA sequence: TGTGCCATCAGTGTGGAGGGTAGTCCAGATACGCAGTATTTT. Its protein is CAISVEGSPDTQYF.